The 3 T cell receptor beta chains given below trace back to one sample, sequenced in a study of OX40 agonist ivuxolimab in advanced cancers. The library was obtained by the immunoSEQ multiplex PCR assay. The table was pulled from immuneACCESS by TCRdb, which kept in-frame rearrangements only. Such tables lose some clones; where checked, under half of the loss comes from unresolved V genes, and the rest has no known cause. A total of about 74,000 clones appear in this sample, over 80% of them only once. The ten most abundant clones make up 5% to 7% of the sample. Sequencing was performed on CD4+ or CD8+ T cells sorted from blood, taken in a trial of the OX40 agonist ivuxolimab. The receptor set was obtained from an adult with an advanced solid tumor such as melanoma, head and neck, liver or kidney cancer.

The chain joins TRBV4-1 to TRBJ2-2; D may correspond to TRBD1 or TRBD2 (6 bases each). Germline assignment: CDR1 MGHRA and CDR2 YSYEKL. This CDR3 is built from 15 residues. Trimming removed 6 bases at V and 6 bases at J, with 17 bases between. CDR3 nucleotide sequence: TGCGCCAGCAGACCGACAAGGGGGGTTCCCGGGGAGCTGTTTTTT. Translating it yields CASRPTRGVPGELFF.

The J gene is TRBJ1-2, the V gene TRBV6-5, with D hard to call. This CDR3 spans 16 amino acids. With 4 bases removed from V and 0 bases from J, the gap between germline ends came to 15 bases. Germline V gene lookup returns CDR1 MNHEY and CDR2 SVGAGI. For the CDR3, the DNA is TGTGCCAGCAGTTTTACAACGGACGGGCCTAACTATGGCTACACCTTC. This codes for CASSFTTDGPNYGYTF.

This rearrangement joins TRBV27 to TRBJ1-2, with 9 bases aligning to TRBD1. The CDR3 consists of 16 residues. The J segment lost 4 bases and the V segment lost 4 bases, leaving 10 bases of the junction unmatched. Germline CDR1 is MNHEY and CDR2 is SMNVEV (reference sequence). The CDR3, as DNA: TGTGCCAGCAGTTCCGAATCCGGGACAGGGTCCTATGGCTACACCTTC. Translation: CASSSESGTGSYGYTF.